These T cell receptor beta chains were read from a single sample in a study of T-cell reconstitution after alpha-beta-depleted transplantation in children. TCRdb recomputed calls from the PCR reads with MiXCR, one row per CDR3 protein. The sample lists a few hundred thousand distinct CDR3 sequences, approximately 10% occurring once. The material was PBMCs from the stem cell graft donor, obtained from the stem cell graft. The receptor set was obtained from a human donor who donated a stem cell graft to a child with acute myeloid leukemia. Both conserved end residues are part of each CDR3. The D gene is left open where the match is weak. Size is omitted from some rows. Given values are once, few, many or a class for expanded clones.

v_call	j_call	clone_size	d_call	cdr3_aa	cdr3_nt
TRBV25-1	TRBJ1-2	many	-	CASSETQRGFGYTF	TGTGCCAGCAGTGAAACCCAACGGGGTTTTGGCTACACCTTC
TRBV12-3/TRBV12-4	TRBJ2-7	many	-	CASRPGISSYEQYF	TGTGCCAGCAGACCCGGGATCAGCTCCTACGAGCAGTACTTC
TRBV29-1	TRBJ2-6	-	-	CSVERRDSPSGANVLTF	TGCAGCGTTGAAAGGAGGGACAGCCCCTCTGGGGCCAACGTCCTGACTTTC
TRBV4-2	TRBJ2-3	-	-	CASSQQEARTDTQYF	TGTGCCAGCAGCCAACAAGAGGCCCGCACAGATACGCAGTATTTT
TRBV29-1	TRBJ1-2	few	TRBD1	CSVVPGGLTNYGYTF	TGCAGCGTTGTTCCAGGGGGGTTAACTAACTATGGCTACACCTTC
TRBV3-1	TRBJ2-1	-	TRBD2	CASSPRLAGGAGQFF	TGTGCCAGCAGCCCCCGGCTAGCGGGGGGGGCCGGGCAGTTCTTC
TRBV10-3	TRBJ1-6	many	TRBD1	CAIHEGQGYNSPLHF	TGTGCCATCCATGAGGGACAGGGATATAATTCACCCCTCCACTTT
TRBV20-1	TRBJ2-5	few	-	CSVGRNQETQYF	TGCAGTGTGGGGCGAAACCAAGAGACCCAGTACTTC
TRBV11-2	TRBJ2-5	-	-	CASSLDQFGTQYF	TGTGCCAGCAGCTTAGACCAATTCGGGACCCAGTACTTC
TRBV7-8	TRBJ2-5	many	TRBD2	CASSLSSGGPRETQYF	TGTGCCAGCAGCTTATCTAGCGGGGGGCCCCGGGAGACCCAGTACTTC
TRBV10-3	TRBJ2-5	many	-	CAISTDGETQYF	TGTGCCATCAGTACGGACGGGGAGACCCAGTACTTC
TRBV20-1	TRBJ2-1	-	-	CSAGRQYNDQFF	TGCAGTGCGGGGCGGCAATACAATGATCAGTTCTTC
TRBV7-2	TRBJ2-3	few	TRBD2	CASSLTASGGTDTQYF	TGTGCCAGCAGCTTAACCGCTAGCGGGGGCACAGATACGCAGTATTTT